This T cell receptor beta chain was recovered during a study of STAT5B mutations in CD4+ large granular lymphocyte leukemia. The repertoire was sequenced with immunoSEQ multiplex PCR; TCRdb's copy has only in-frame clones and lacks some. Of approximately 30,000 clones listed, 75% to 85% were seen once; the top ten hold roughly 2%. The CDR3 runs to 15 residues. Losses at the gene ends were 2 bases for V and 8 bases for J; bases not matched to a gene: 9. In germline, CDR1 is SGHDT, CDR2 YYEEEE. The sample taken for sequencing was CD4+ T cells from blood buffy coats. The TCR sequence derives from a human donor in good health. V and J are TRBV5-6 and TRBJ2-1, with 8 bases identical to TRBD2. The CDR3 DNA is TGTGCCAGCAGCTTCGGAGTAGCGGGAAGGTATGAGCAGTTCTTC. Its translation: CASSFGVAGRYEQFF.